The T cell receptor beta chain under discussion was sequenced for a study of identical twins. Study-level findings and limits: Memory repertoires showed no such pattern, whereas abundant cord blood beta clonotypes carried fewer insertions.

Unique molecular identifiers were present on the cDNA, which also gained a universal primer site by template switching. TCRdb reanalysed the 5' RACE reads using MiXCR and keeps one entry per CDR3 protein. The table records about 240,000 distinct CDR3 sequences, 8% to 11% of them present only once. The CDR3 length is 16 residues. The V end was cut by 1 base, the J end by 4 bases, with 15 bases between. Remarks on this clonotype: Antigen specificity is unknown.

The chain has TRBV12-3 or TRBV12-4 and TRBJ2-3; TRBD1 might be the D (6 bases). The clonotype originates from a man over 45 in good health. The sequenced material came from memory T cells sorted from blood. CDR3: CASSLGVGDTPDTQYF. CDR3 DNA: TGTGCCAGCAGTTTAGGGGTGGGGGACACACCAGATACGCAGTATTTT.